This T cell receptor (beta chain) is from a study of graft-versus-host responses after intestinal transplantation. The repertoire was sequenced with immunoSEQ multiplex PCR; TCRdb's copy has only in-frame clones and lacks some. The data hold 75,000 to 100,000 clones, with 85% to 95% observed a single time. Notes on this clone: Its target is not known.

Material: unstimulated CD8+ T cells sorted from spleen or lymph node cells, obtained before intestinal transplant. The clonotype was recovered from a human donor who received an intestinal transplant.

CDR3 DNA sequence: TGTGCCTTCCAGGGCCCGGGGGGCAATGAGCAGTTCTTC. Amino acids: CAFQGPGGNEQFF. The V call is TRBV30, the J call TRBJ2-1, with 7 bases matching TRBD2. This CDR3 is built from 13 residues. J was trimmed by 6 bases and V by 7 bases; bases with no gene match: 9. The germline gives CDR1 GTSNPN, CDR2 SVGIG (reference sequence).